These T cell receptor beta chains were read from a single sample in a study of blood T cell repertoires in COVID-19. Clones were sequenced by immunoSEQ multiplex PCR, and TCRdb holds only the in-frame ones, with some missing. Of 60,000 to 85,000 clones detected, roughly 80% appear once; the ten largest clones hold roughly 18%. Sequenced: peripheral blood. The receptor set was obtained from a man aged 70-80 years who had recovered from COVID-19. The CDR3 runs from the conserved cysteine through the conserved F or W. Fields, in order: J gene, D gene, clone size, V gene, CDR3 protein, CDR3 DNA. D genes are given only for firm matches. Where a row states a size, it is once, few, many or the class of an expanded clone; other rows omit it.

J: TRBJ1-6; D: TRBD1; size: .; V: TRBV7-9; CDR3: CASSLAGQVGSPLHF; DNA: TGTGCCAGCAGCTTAGCGGGACAGGTGGGCTCACCCCTCCACTTT
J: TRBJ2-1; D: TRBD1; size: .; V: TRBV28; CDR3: CASSFAGQGYNEQFF; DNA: TGTGCCAGCAGTTTTGCGGGACAGGGCTACAATGAGCAGTTCTTC
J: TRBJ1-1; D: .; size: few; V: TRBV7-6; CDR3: CASSSQMGGNTEAFF; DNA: TGTGCCAGCAGCTCTCAAATGGGGGGGAACACTGAAGCTTTCTTT
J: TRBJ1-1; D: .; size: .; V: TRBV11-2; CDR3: CASSLAQFDTEAFF; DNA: TGTGCCAGCAGCTTAGCACAGTTCGACACTGAAGCTTTCTTT
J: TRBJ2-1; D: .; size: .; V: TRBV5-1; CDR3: CASSLADSSYNEQFF; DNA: TGCGCCAGCAGCTTGGCGGACAGCTCCTACAATGAGCAGTTCTTC
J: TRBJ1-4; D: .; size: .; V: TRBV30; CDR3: CASRGERYEKLFF; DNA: TGTGCCAGTCGCGGAGAGAGATATGAAAAACTGTTTTTT
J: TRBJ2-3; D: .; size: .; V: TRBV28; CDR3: CASNQAGLRDTQYF; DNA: TGTGCCAGCAACCAGGCGGGGCTCCGCGATACGCAGTATTTT
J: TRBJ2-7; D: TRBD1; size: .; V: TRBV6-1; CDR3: CASSEYETGTSQQYF; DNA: TGTGCCAGCAGTGAATATGAGACAGGGACATCTCAACAGTACTTC
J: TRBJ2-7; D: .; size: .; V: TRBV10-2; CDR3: CASSPRGYYEQYF; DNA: TGCGCCAGCAGTCCACGGGGGTACTACGAGCAGTACTTC
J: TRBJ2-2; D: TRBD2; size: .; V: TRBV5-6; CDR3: CASSSGGPYGELFF; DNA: TGTGCCAGCTCTAGCGGGGGGCCGTACGGGGAGCTGTTTTTT
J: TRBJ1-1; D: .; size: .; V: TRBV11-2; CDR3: CASSLEGLGAFF; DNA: TGTGCCAGCAGCTTGGAGGGGCTTGGAGCTTTCTTT
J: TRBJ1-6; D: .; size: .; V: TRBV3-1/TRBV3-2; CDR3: CASSQGGVLRGNSPLHF; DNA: TGTGCCAGCAGTCAAGGCGGGGTGTTGAGGGGAAATTCACCCCTCCACTTT
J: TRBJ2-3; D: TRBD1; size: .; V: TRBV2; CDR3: CASRGRDSFSTDTQYF; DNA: TGTGCCAGCAGGGGCCGGGACAGTTTTAGCACAGATACGCAGTATTTT
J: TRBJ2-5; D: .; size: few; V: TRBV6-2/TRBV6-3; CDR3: CASSFDTGGETQYF; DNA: TGTGCCAGCAGCTTTGACACCGGAGGGGAGACCCAGTACTTC
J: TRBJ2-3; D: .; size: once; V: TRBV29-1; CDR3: CSALQGFADTQYF; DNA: TGCAGCGCACTTCAGGGGTTCGCAGATACGCAGTATTTT
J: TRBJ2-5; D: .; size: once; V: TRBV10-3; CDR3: CAIKGEQETQYF; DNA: TGTGCCATCAAGGGGGAACAAGAGACCCAGTACTTC
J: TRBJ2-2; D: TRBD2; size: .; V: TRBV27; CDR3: CASSSIGLAGRNGELFF; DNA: TGTGCCAGCAGTTCCATCGGACTAGCGGGGCGTAACGGGGAGCTGTTTTTT
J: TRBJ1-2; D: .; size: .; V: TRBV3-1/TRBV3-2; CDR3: CASSQDLGGGGYTF; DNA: TGTGCCAGCAGCCAAGATCTAGGCGGTGGTGGCTACACCTTC
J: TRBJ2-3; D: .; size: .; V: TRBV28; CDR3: CASSPWTVGTDTQYF; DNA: TGTGCCAGCAGTCCCTGGACAGTAGGCACAGATACGCAGTATTTT
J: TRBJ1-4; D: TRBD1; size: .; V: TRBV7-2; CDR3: CASSLNQQGAEKLFF; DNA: TGTGCCAGCAGCCTAAACCAACAGGGGGCAGAAAAACTGTTTTTT
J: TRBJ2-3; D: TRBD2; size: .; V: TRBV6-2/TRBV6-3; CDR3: CASSHRLAGASTDTQYF; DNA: TGTGCCAGCAGTCACCGACTAGCGGGGGCTAGCACAGATACGCAGTATTTT
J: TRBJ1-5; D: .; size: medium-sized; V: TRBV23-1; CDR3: CASSQSRQRLYSNQPQHF; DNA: TGCGCCAGCAGTCAATCGAGACAGCGCCTTTATAGCAATCAGCCCCAGCATTTT
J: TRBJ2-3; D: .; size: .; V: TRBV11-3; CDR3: CASSPRGKTDTQYF; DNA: TGTGCCAGCAGCCCTCGCGGGAAGACAGATACGCAGTATTTT
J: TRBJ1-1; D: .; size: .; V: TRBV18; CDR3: CASSPPSLDTEAFF; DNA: TGTGCCAGCTCACCACCGAGTTTAGACACTGAAGCTTTCTTT
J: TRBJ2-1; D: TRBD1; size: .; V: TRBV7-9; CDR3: CASSPGYKDRDYNEQFF; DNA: TGTGCCAGCAGCCCTGGTTATAAAGACAGGGACTACAATGAGCAGTTCTTC
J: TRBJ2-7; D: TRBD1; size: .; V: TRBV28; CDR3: CASRIRDRGYEQYF; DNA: TGTGCCAGCAGAATCCGGGACAGGGGCTACGAGCAGTACTTC
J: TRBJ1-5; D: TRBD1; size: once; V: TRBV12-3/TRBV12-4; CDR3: CASQGDDQPQHF; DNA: TGTGCCAGTCAGGGGGACGATCAGCCCCAGCATTTT
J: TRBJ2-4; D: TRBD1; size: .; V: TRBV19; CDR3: CASSISWTGMVQYF; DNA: TGTGCCAGTAGTATTAGTTGGACAGGGATGGTTCAGTACTTC
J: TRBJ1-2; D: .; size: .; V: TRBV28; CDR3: CASSLVSANYGYTF; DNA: TGTGCCAGCAGTTTAGTGTCCGCTAACTATGGCTACACCTTC
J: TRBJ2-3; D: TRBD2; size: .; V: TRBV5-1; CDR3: CASSLSPSGTTDTQYF; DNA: TGCGCCAGCAGCTTGTCTCCTAGCGGGACCACAGATACGCAGTATTTT
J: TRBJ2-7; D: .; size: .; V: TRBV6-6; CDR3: CASRSAGSTYEQYF; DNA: TGTGCCAGCAGGTCTGCCGGGTCCACCTACGAGCAGTACTTC
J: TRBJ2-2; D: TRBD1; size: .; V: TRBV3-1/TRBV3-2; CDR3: CASAMKGQGTGELFF; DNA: TGTGCCAGCGCCATGAAAGGACAGGGAACCGGGGAGCTGTTTTTT
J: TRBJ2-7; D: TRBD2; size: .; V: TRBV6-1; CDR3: CASSEVTGGPGEQYF; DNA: TGTGCCAGCAGTGAAGTCACGGGGGGGCCTGGTGAGCAGTACTTC
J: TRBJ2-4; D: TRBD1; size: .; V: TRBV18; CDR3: CASSNDRGLNIQYF; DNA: TGTGCCAGCTCAAACGACAGGGGGCTAAACATTCAGTACTTC
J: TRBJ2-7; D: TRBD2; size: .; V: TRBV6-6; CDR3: CASRPPASGSYEQYF; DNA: TGTGCCAGCAGACCCCCGGCTAGCGGTTCCTACGAGCAGTACTTC
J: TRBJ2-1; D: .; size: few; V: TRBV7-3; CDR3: CASSLSASTVNEQFF; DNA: TGTGCCAGCAGCTTATCCGCTAGTACGGTCAATGAGCAGTTCTTC
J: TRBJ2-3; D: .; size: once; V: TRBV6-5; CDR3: CASQVTRGSTDTQYF; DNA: TGTGCCAGCCAGGTGACCCGGGGGAGCACAGATACGCAGTATTTT
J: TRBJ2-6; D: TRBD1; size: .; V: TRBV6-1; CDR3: CASSEARWVWDRNSGANVLTF; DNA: TGTGCCAGCAGTGAAGCGCGTTGGGTCTGGGACAGGAACTCTGGGGCCAACGTCCTGACTTTC
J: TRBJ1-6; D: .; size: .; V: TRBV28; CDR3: CASSFTRLLRSAALHF; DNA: TGTGCCAGCAGTTTCACCAGGCTTCTTCGATCGGCCGCCCTCCACTTT
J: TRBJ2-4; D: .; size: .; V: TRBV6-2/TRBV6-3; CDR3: CASSYSRQQNIQYF; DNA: TGTGCCAGCAGTTACTCTCGACAGCAAAACATTCAGTACTTC
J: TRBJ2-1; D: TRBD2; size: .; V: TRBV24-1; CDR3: CATRGLAGDNEQFF; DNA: TGTGCCACCCGGGGACTAGCGGGAGACAATGAGCAGTTCTTC
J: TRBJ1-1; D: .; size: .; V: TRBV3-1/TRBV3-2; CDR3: CASSQDNPAGTEAFF; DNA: TGTGCCAGCAGCCAAGACAACCCGGCGGGCACTGAAGCTTTCTTT
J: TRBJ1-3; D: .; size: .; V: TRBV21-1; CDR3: CASSPPGQDPSGNTIYF; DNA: TGTGCCAGCAGCCCGCCAGGACAGGACCCATCTGGAAACACCATATATTTT
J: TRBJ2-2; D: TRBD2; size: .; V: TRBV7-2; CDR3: CASSLDRLAGVSGELFF; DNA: TGTGCCAGCAGCTTAGACCGCCTAGCGGGAGTATCTGGGGAGCTGTTTTTT
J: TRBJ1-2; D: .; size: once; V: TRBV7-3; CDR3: CASSRGGSEESYGYTF; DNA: TGTGCCAGCAGCCGAGGTGGCTCCGAGGAAAGCTATGGCTACACCTTC
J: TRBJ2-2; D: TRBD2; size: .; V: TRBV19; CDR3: CASSRLAGVGGELFF; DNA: TGTGCCAGTAGTAGGCTAGCGGGAGTAGGCGGGGAGCTGTTTTTT
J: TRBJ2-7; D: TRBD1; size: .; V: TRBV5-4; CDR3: CASSLSTTGNYYEQYF; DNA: TGTGCCAGCAGCTTGTCTACGACAGGGAATTACTACGAGCAGTACTTC
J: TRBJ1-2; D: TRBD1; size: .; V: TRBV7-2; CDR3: CASSLEGQGGYGYTF; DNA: TGTGCCAGCAGCTTAGAGGGACAGGGAGGCTATGGCTACACCTTC
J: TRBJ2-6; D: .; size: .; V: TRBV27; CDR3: CASRKQVLSSGANVLTF; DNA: TGTGCCAGCAGGAAACAGGTCCTATCCTCTGGGGCCAACGTCCTGACTTTC
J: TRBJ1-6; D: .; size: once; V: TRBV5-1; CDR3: CASSLTGPYNSPLHF; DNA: TGCGCCAGCAGCTTGACAGGGCCCTATAATTCACCCCTCCACTTT
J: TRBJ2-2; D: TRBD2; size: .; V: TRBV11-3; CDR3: CASSLRLAGTGELFF; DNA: TGTGCCAGCAGCTTAAGGCTAGCGGGGACCGGGGAGCTGTTTTTT
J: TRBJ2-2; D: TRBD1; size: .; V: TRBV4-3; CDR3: CASSQDSPTGPFFPGELFF; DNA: TGCGCCAGCAGCCAAGATAGCCCGACAGGGCCTTTTTTTCCCGGGGAGCTGTTTTTT
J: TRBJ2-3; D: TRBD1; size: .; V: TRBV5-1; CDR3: CASAPGQGVHTQYF; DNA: TGCGCCAGCGCTCCGGGACAGGGGGTTCATACGCAGTATTTT
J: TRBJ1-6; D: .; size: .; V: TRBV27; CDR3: CASSSSYGTPNSPLHF; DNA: TGTGCCAGCAGTTCCTCCTACGGGACTCCAAATTCACCCCTCCACTTT